A selection of T cell receptor beta chains follows, all from one sample in a study of early T cells in non-severe SARS-CoV-2 infection. TCRdb re-called the 5' RACE reads through MiXCR, storing one row per CDR3 protein. This sample has roughly 58,000 distinct CDR3 sequences; under 14% occur once, and the top ten carry about a tenth. The sequenced sample was whole blood. The receptors stem from an adult who was a healthcare worker with PCR-confirmed SARS-CoV-2 infection or an uninfected control (not recorded which). Both conserved end residues are part of each CDR3. The order of the fields is J gene, V gene, D gene, clone size, CDR3 protein, CDR3 DNA. A D gene is named only where the DNA matches it firmly. Size tells how often a clone was seen (once, few, many) or the class of an expanded clone, and some rows leave it out.

J gene: TRBJ2-7
V gene: TRBV5-1
D gene: TRBD1
clone size: many
CDR3 protein: CASSPTDRGANYEQYF
CDR3 DNA: TGCGCCAGCAGCCCCACTGACAGGGGCGCAAACTACGAGCAGTACTTC

J gene: TRBJ2-7
V gene: TRBV29-1
D gene: TRBD2
clone size: many
CDR3 protein: CSVVGTSVSSYEQYF
CDR3 DNA: TGCAGCGTTGTTGGGACTAGCGTAAGCTCCTACGAGCAGTACTTC

J gene: TRBJ2-1
V gene: TRBV27
D gene: .
clone size: few
CDR3 protein: CASSLTGTGIYEQFF
CDR3 DNA: TGTGCCAGCAGTTTAACCGGGACGGGAATTTATGAGCAGTTCTTC

J gene: TRBJ2-6
V gene: TRBV6-5
D gene: TRBD1
clone size: many
CDR3 protein: CASSLQGAGANVLTF
CDR3 DNA: TGTGCCAGCAGTCTACAGGGGGCTGGGGCCAACGTCCTGACTTTC

J gene: TRBJ2-7
V gene: TRBV28
D gene: TRBD2
clone size: .
CDR3 protein: CASKLLAGGEQYF
CDR3 DNA: TGTGCCAGCAAATTACTAGCGGGAGGCGAGCAGTACTTC

J gene: TRBJ2-2
V gene: TRBV20-1
D gene: TRBD1
clone size: many
CDR3 protein: CSARGGQGIYGELFF
CDR3 DNA: TGCAGTGCTAGAGGGGGACAGGGTATTTACGGGGAGCTGTTTTTT

J gene: TRBJ2-2
V gene: TRBV7-3
D gene: TRBD1
clone size: once
CDR3 protein: CASSLTGTGGSGELFF
CDR3 DNA: TGTGCCAGCAGCTTAACCGGGACAGGGGGCTCCGGGGAGCTGTTTTTT

J gene: TRBJ2-7
V gene: TRBV5-5
D gene: .
clone size: few
CDR3 protein: CASSLEQGLLGEQYF
CDR3 DNA: TGTGCCAGCAGCTTGGAACAGGGTTTACTCGGTGAGCAGTACTTC

J gene: TRBJ2-7
V gene: TRBV7-2
D gene: TRBD2
clone size: few
CDR3 protein: CASSRGLVYEQYF
CDR3 DNA: TGTGCCAGCAGCCGGGGACTAGTTTACGAGCAGTACTTC

J gene: TRBJ2-2
V gene: TRBV28
D gene: .
clone size: .
CDR3 protein: CASEGFSGELFF
CDR3 DNA: TGTGCCAGCGAGGGGTTTTCCGGGGAGCTGTTTTTT

J gene: TRBJ2-1
V gene: TRBV10-1
D gene: .
clone size: .
CDR3 protein: CASSEVQRLSYNEQFF
CDR3 DNA: TGCGCCAGCAGTGAGGTCCAGCGGCTTTCCTACAATGAGCAGTTCTTC

J gene: TRBJ1-2
V gene: TRBV27
D gene: .
clone size: .
CDR3 protein: CASSSTRTNGYTF
CDR3 DNA: TGTGCCAGCAGTTCCACCAGGACGAATGGCTACACCTTC

J gene: TRBJ2-7
V gene: TRBV12-3/TRBV12-4
D gene: TRBD2
clone size: many
CDR3 protein: CASRSTSGGLYEQYF
CDR3 DNA: TGTGCCAGCAGGTCCACTAGCGGGGGTTTGTACGAGCAGTACTTC

J gene: TRBJ2-7
V gene: TRBV9
D gene: .
clone size: medium-sized
CDR3 protein: CASSVTAKDVPYEQYF
CDR3 DNA: TGTGCCAGCAGCGTGACGGCAAAGGACGTCCCCTACGAGCAGTACTTC

J gene: TRBJ2-2
V gene: TRBV5-4
D gene: .
clone size: .
CDR3 protein: CASSPTGIGELFF
CDR3 DNA: TGTGCCAGCAGCCCCACGGGGATCGGGGAGCTGTTTTTT

J gene: TRBJ1-3
V gene: TRBV11-2
D gene: .
clone size: many
CDR3 protein: CASSLSSGNTIYF
CDR3 DNA: TGTGCCAGCAGCCTGAGCTCTGGAAACACCATATATTTT

J gene: TRBJ2-1
V gene: TRBV10-3
D gene: .
clone size: few
CDR3 protein: CAITGADSSSYNEQFF
CDR3 DNA: TGTGCCATCACTGGAGCCGACAGCAGCTCCTACAATGAGCAGTTCTTC

J gene: TRBJ1-3
V gene: TRBV7-8
D gene: .
clone size: many
CDR3 protein: CASSFRPGNTIYF
CDR3 DNA: TGTGCCAGCAGCTTCCGTCCGGGAAACACCATATATTTT

J gene: TRBJ2-2
V gene: TRBV19
D gene: .
clone size: .
CDR3 protein: CASSIKGTNTGELFF
CDR3 DNA: TGTGCCAGTAGTATAAAGGGTACGAACACCGGGGAGCTGTTTTTT

J gene: TRBJ1-4
V gene: TRBV20-1
D gene: .
clone size: many
CDR3 protein: CSAPLSTVRGAKLFF
CDR3 DNA: TGCAGTGCTCCCCTATCGACGGTACGAGGGGCAAAACTGTTTTTT

J gene: TRBJ2-4
V gene: TRBV21-1
D gene: .
clone size: .
CDR3 protein: CASRKRTGGDSKNIQYF
CDR3 DNA: TGTGCCAGCAGGAAACGTACAGGGGGCGATTCCAAAAACATTCAGTACTTC

J gene: TRBJ1-6
V gene: TRBV6-5
D gene: .
clone size: few
CDR3 protein: CASSYVRDSPLHF
CDR3 DNA: TGTGCCAGCAGTTACGTCCGAGATTCACCCCTCCACTTT

J gene: TRBJ2-1
V gene: TRBV15
D gene: .
clone size: .
CDR3 protein: CATSMEREQFF
CDR3 DNA: TGTGCCACCAGCATGGAGCGTGAGCAGTTCTTC

J gene: TRBJ2-6
V gene: TRBV7-9
D gene: .
clone size: .
CDR3 protein: CASSHTGQGTANVLTF
CDR3 DNA: TGTGCCAGCAGCCACACGGGCCAGGGTACAGCCAACGTCCTGACTTTC

J gene: TRBJ2-6
V gene: TRBV10-1
D gene: .
clone size: .
CDR3 protein: CASSAESSGANVLTF
CDR3 DNA: TGCGCCAGCAGTGCGGAGAGCTCTGGGGCCAACGTCCTGACTTTC

J gene: TRBJ1-5
V gene: TRBV12-3/TRBV12-4
D gene: .
clone size: many
CDR3 protein: CASSDGGNQPQHF
CDR3 DNA: TGTGCCAGCAGTGACGGTGGGAATCAGCCCCAGCATTTT

J gene: TRBJ2-1
V gene: TRBV19
D gene: .
clone size: .
CDR3 protein: CASGTSSYNEQFF
CDR3 DNA: TGTGCCAGTGGGACCAGCTCCTACAATGAGCAGTTCTTC

J gene: TRBJ2-2
V gene: TRBV2
D gene: .
clone size: many
CDR3 protein: CASRDMPNTGELFF
CDR3 DNA: TGTGCCAGCAGGGACATGCCGAACACCGGGGAGCTGTTTTTT